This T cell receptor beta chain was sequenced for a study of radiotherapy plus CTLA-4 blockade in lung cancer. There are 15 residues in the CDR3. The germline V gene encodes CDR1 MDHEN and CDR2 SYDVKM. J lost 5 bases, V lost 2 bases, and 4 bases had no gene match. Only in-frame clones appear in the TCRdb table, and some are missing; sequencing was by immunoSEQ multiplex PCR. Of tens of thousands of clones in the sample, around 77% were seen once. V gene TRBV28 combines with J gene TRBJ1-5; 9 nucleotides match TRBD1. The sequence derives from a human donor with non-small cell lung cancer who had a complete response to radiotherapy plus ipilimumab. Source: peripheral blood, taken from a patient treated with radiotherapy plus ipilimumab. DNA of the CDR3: TGTGCCAGCAGTTTAAGGGGACAGGGACATCAGCCCCAGCATTTT. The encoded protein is CASSLRGQGHQPQHF.